Each of the 24 T cell receptor beta chains below was sequenced from the same sample in a study of shared clonotypes between healthy human individuals (TCRdb year 2020). Libraries came from the immunoSEQ multiplex PCR assay. In its TCRdb copy, this immuneACCESS table keeps in-frame sequences only and misses some clones. Where compared with another copy, unresolved V genes explain less than half of these, and the others have no known cause. The sample yields a few million clones; 85% to 95% were counted once. The ten largest clones capture around 0.38% of the sample. Material: naive CD4+ T cells from PBMCs. Sample cell subset or site, as interpreted from the label and publication: CD45RA+ positively selected. These receptor sequences come from a man aged 18 to 30 in good health. Some clones in this sample may be carry-over from other donors' samples.

A remark on this clone: At one of its ends the junction is not consistent with the germline gene, which may arise from a read error. V is TRBV28 and J is TRBJ1-2, with D perhaps TRBD1 (5 bases). The V gene's germline CDR1 is MDHEN and CDR2 SYDVKM. CDR3 size: 12 residues. The CDR3 DNA follows: TGTGCCAGCAGTTTTGGTTTGGGGGGGAAATCCTTC. Its protein is CASSFGLGGKSF.

V is TRBV30 and J is TRBJ2-2; D is unclear. The germline CDR1 and CDR2 sequences are GTSNPN and SVGIG (reference sequence). V dropped 4 bases and J dropped 5 bases, with 5 bases sitting between them. The CDR3 is 11 amino acids. The CDR3 spells CAWTETGELFF. For the CDR3, the DNA is TGTGCCTGGACTGAGACCGGGGAGCTGTTTTTT.

The chain combines TRBV15 with TRBJ1-2, with 7 positions matching TRBD1. V dropped 4 bases and J dropped 3; count of bases not matched to a gene: 11. Germline CDR1 LNHNV, CDR2 YYDKDF (reference sequence). The CDR3 spans 16 residues. In nucleotides, the CDR3 is TGTGCCACCAGCACCCGGCTGACAGGGAGGCACTATGGCTACACCTTC. Protein sequence: CATSTRLTGRHYGYTF. The entire variable domain, with the rest obtained from reference TRBV15 and TRBJ1-2, is as follows: DAMVIQNPRYQVTQFGKPVTLSCSQTLNHNVMYWYQQKSSQAPKLLFHYYDKDFNNEADTPDNFQSRRPNTSFCFLDIRSPGLGDTAMYLCATSTRLTGRHYGYTFGSGTRLTVV.

This chain connects TRBV6-6 to TRBJ2-7; 7 bases line up with TRBD2. Per germline, CDR1 MNHNY and CDR2 SVGAGI (reference sequence). J gave up 4 bases and V 6 bases, and 12 bases lay outside the gene matches. The CDR3 has 15 amino acids. CDR3 DNA: TGTGCCAGCAGACCCCTAACTAGCGATTCATACGAGCAGTACTTC. It codes for CASRPLTSDSYEQYF.

The DNA of the CDR3 is TGTGCCAGTAATCTTAATGCAGGCTACTACAATGAGCAGTTCTTC. Protein: CASNLNAGYYNEQFF. V gene TRBV19 combines with J gene TRBJ2-1; D remains ambiguous. The CDR3 has 15 residues. V was shortened by 7 bases and J by 3 bases, with 16 bases between the two germline ends. The V gene's germline CDR1 is LNHDA and CDR2 SQIVND (reference sequence).

V and J are TRBV6-1 and TRBJ2-5; 7 positions match TRBD2. After removal of 9 bases from V and 5 bases from J, the junction contained 12 bases not matched to a gene. Germline assignment: CDR1 MNHNS and CDR2 SASEGT. CDR3 length: 14 residues. CDR3 loop: CASRLQVGGETQYF. For the CDR3, the DNA is TGTGCCAGTCGGCTCCAGGTGGGAGGGGAGACCCAGTACTTC.

This chain uses TRBV6-5 with TRBJ1-1, with TRBD1 matching over 7 bases. Losses at the gene ends were 5 bases for V and 2 bases for J; bases not matched to a gene: 8. Germline V gene sequence: CDR1 MNHEY, CDR2 SVGAGI. This CDR3 is 15 amino acids long. The CDR3 bases are TGTGCCAGCAGTCAGATACAGGGGATTAACACTGAAGCTTTCTTT. It codes for CASSQIQGINTEAFF.

This clone appeared once. The V and J genes are TRBV7-2 and TRBJ2-3, with D possibly being TRBD2 (5 bases). CDR3 length: 13 residues. The germline V gene encodes CDR1 SGHTA and CDR2 FQGNSA. V lost 5 bases and J 4 bases, leaving 10 bases between the germline ends. The CDR3 sequence is CASSRSGSDTQYF. The CDR3 DNA is TGTGCCAGCAGCCGATCGGGGTCAGATACGCAGTATTTT.

The rearrangement joins TRBV5-1 to TRBJ2-1; TRBD1 or TRBD2 may be the D gene (5 bases each). The CDR3 is 16 amino acids. Germline lookup yields CDR1 SGHRS and CDR2 YFSETQ. V was shortened by 7 bases and J by 1 base, with 18 bases between the two germline ends. CDR3 in amino acids: CASGSIGTGSYNEQFF. In DNA form, the CDR3 reads TGCGCCAGCGGAAGCATCGGGACGGGTTCCTACAATGAGCAGTTCTTC.

The chain recombines TRBV6-6 with TRBJ2-3; D unresolved. CDR3 length: 12 amino acids. V shed 6 bases and J shed 4 bases, with 8 bases lying between them. Germline V gives CDR1 MNHNY, CDR2 SVGAGI (reference sequence). CDR3 amino acids: CASSFIADTQYF. CDR3 nucleotide sequence: TGTGCCAGCAGCTTTATTGCAGATACGCAGTATTTT.

The chain joins TRBV28 to TRBJ2-2; tentative D call: TRBD2 (6 bases). Trimming pared 8 bases from V and 6 bases from J, leaving 16 bases between. CDR3 length equals 14 residues. Germline V gene lookup returns CDR1 MDHEN and CDR2 SYDVKM. CDR3 sequence reads: CASHRSGGSGELFF. The CDR3 nucleotides read TGTGCCAGCCATCGAAGTGGGGGGTCCGGGGAGCTGTTTTTT.

In nucleotides, the CDR3 is TGCGCCAGCAGCTCGGGAGCTATGAACAATGAGCAGTTCTTC. It yields the protein CASSSGAMNNEQFF. This chain connects TRBV5-1 to TRBJ2-1; weak D call: TRBD2 (6 bases). The germline V and J ends were trimmed by 3 bases and 5 bases, with 12 bases remaining between them. Germline loops: CDR1 SGHRS, CDR2 YFSETQ. The CDR3 runs to 14 residues. The full variable domain, rest sourced from reference TRBV5-1 and TRBJ2-1, is KAGVTQTPRYLIKTRGQQVTLSCSPISGHRSVSWYQQTPGQGLQFLFEYFSETQRNKGNFPGRFSGRQFSNSRSEMNVSTLELGDSALYLCASSSGAMNNEQFFGPGTRLTVL.

Of note for this clone: This sample also contains other DNA sequences that code for the same CDR3. The chain employs TRBV9 and TRBJ2-7; D is perhaps TRBD2 (6 bases). Trimming took 0 bases from V and 2 from J, leaving 6 bases between them. The CDR3 is made up of 13 amino acids. Germline values: CDR1 SGDLS, CDR2 YYNGEE. Written as DNA, the CDR3 is TGTGCCAGCAGCGTAGCGGGGGCCTACGAGCAGTACTTC. Its translation is CASSVAGAYEQYF.

The chain has TRBV29-1 and TRBJ1-1; D is undetermined. Germline V gives CDR1 SQVTM, CDR2 ANQGSEA. The V and J ends lost 0 bases and 1 base respectively, with 3 bases between them. The CDR3 is 12 residues long. This CDR3 reads CSVEDGNTEAFF. The CDR3 bases are TGCAGCGTTGAAGACGGGAACACTGAAGCTTTCTTT.

J is TRBJ2-7 and V is TRBV4-1, with D perhaps matching TRBD2 (7 bases). The ends were cut back, 0 bases at V and 0 bases at J, with 12 bases in the middle. Germline V lookup: CDR1 MGHRA, CDR2 YSYEKL. There are 16 residues in the CDR3. CDR3 region: CASSQDRGEGSYEQYF. CDR3 bases: TGCGCCAGCAGCCAAGATAGGGGGGAGGGCTCCTACGAGCAGTACTTC.

The chain combines TRBV28 with TRBJ2-1, with 8 bases that match TRBD2. With 1 base clipped from V and 10 bases from J, the junction kept 12 bases outside the gene matches. CDR1 is MDHEN and CDR2 is SYDVKM in the germline V gene. The CDR3 totals 16 residues. The CDR3 coding sequence is TGTGCCAGCAGTTTATTAGGGACTAGGTCCGTCCCAGAGCAGTTCTTC. This codes for CASSLLGTRSVPEQFF.

The chain employs TRBV6-6 and TRBJ2-7; 7 positions agree with TRBD2. The CDR3 loop spans 13 amino acids. CDR1 MNHNY and CDR2 SVGAGI come from the germline V gene (reference sequence). V lost 0 bases, J lost 7 bases, and 3 bases stayed unmatched. In DNA form, the CDR3 reads TGTGCCAGCAGTTACTCCCGGGACTATGAGCAGTACTTC. It encodes CASSYSRDYEQYF.

The V call is TRBV5-1, the J call TRBJ2-1; 13 nucleotides match TRBD2. J was trimmed by 5 bases and V by 4 bases; bases with no gene match: 12. The CDR3 loop spans 18 amino acids. The germline V gene has CDR1 SGHRS and CDR2 YFSETQ. CDR3 sequence: CASSPSRPGLAGDNEQFF. In nucleotides, the CDR3 is TGCGCCAGCAGCCCGTCCCGCCCTGGACTAGCGGGAGACAATGAGCAGTTCTTC.

The chain combines TRBV5-4 with TRBJ1-2; 7 bases fit TRBD1. Germline assignment: CDR1 SGHNT and CDR2 YYREEE (reference sequence). The trim removed 4 bases at V and 2 bases at J, leaving 8 bases unmatched. The length of the CDR3 is 15 residues. The CDR3 protein is CASSPGGRQNYGYTF. The CDR3 nucleotides read TGTGCCAGCAGCCCAGGGGGGAGGCAGAACTATGGCTACACCTTC.

This sequence joins TRBV7-2 and TRBJ1-1; D is ambiguous. The V and J ends lost 1 base and 6 bases respectively, with 24 bases between them. The CDR3 has 18 residues. Germline values: CDR1 SGHTA, CDR2 FQGNSA. The CDR3 DNA is TGTGCCAGCAGCTTAGTTGGTTTCGCAGGAGGTGTTTATTCTGAAGCTTTCTTT. Its protein is CASSLVGFAGGVYSEAFF.

The chain has TRBV5-8 and TRBJ2-1, with no clear D. The V gene's germline CDR1 is SGHTS and CDR2 YDEGEE. V lost 0 bases, J lost 10 bases, and 11 bases lay in between. The CDR3 sequence is 13 residues long. The CDR3 DNA reads TGTGCCAGCAGCTTGGCTAGGTCATGGGAGCAGTTCTTC. Translation gives CASSLARSWEQFF.

This clone turned up a few times. This rearrangement joins TRBV5-4 to TRBJ2-1; either TRBD1 or TRBD2 may supply D (5 bases each). V shed 2 bases and J shed 10 bases, with 13 bases lying between them. The CDR3 spans 13 residues. From germline, CDR1 is SGHNT and CDR2 YYREEE (reference sequence). The CDR3 DNA follows: TGTGCCAGCAGCTTCTTCCCGGGACGGGAGCAGTTCTTC. This codes for CASSFFPGREQFF.

Note on this clone: Other nucleotide sequences from this sample produce the same CDR3. The chain employs TRBV28 and TRBJ2-7; tentative D call: TRBD1 (6 bases). Germline loops: CDR1 MDHEN, CDR2 SYDVKM. This CDR3 region has 12 residues. The V gene lost 5 bases and the J gene lost 3 bases, with 8 bases spanning the gap. Here the CDR3 reads CASSQGFYEQYF. DNA for the CDR3: TGTGCCAGCAGTCAGGGGTTCTACGAGCAGTACTTC. The full variable domain, its missing parts supplied by reference TRBV28 and TRBJ2-7, is DVKVTQSSRYLVKRTGEKVFLECVQDMDHENMFWYRQDPGLGLRLIYFSYDVKMKEKGDIPEGYSVSREKKERFSLILESASTNQTSMYLCASSQGFYEQYFGPGTRLTVT.

The chain links TRBV6-5 to TRBJ1-4; no definite D call. Trimming left V 11 bases short and J 5 bases short, with 15 bases between. CDR3 length: 13 residues. Germline CDR1 is MNHEY and CDR2 is SVGAGI. The CDR3 sequence is CACQRDGNEKLFF. The DNA for the CDR3 is TGTGCCTGCCAGAGGGATGGGAATGAAAAACTGTTTTTT.